This T cell receptor (beta chain) was obtained from a study of CD8 T cells in Susac syndrome. In this sample, this clonotype turned up once. cDNA came from about 0.5 to 1 ug RNA primed by random hexamers. TCRdb reanalysed the immunoSEQ multiplex PCR reads using MiXCR and keeps one entry per CDR3 protein. The sample lists 75,000 to 95,000 distinct CDR3 sequences, roughly 95% occurring once. Trimming at V came to 0 bases and at J to 3 bases, leaving 1 base not matched to a gene. The CDR3 length is 14 residues. Looked up from germline, CDR1 is LGHNA and CDR2 is YSLEER. The clonotype comes from a human donor with Susac syndrome. The sequenced sample consisted of CD8+ T cells from PBMCs. The genes are TRBV4-3 and TRBJ2-5; TRBD2 matches at 7 bases. The CDR3 sequence is CASSQEAGEETQYF. The CDR3 region has the DNA TGCGCCAGCAGCCAAGAGGCGGGGGAAGAGACCCAGTACTTC.